These 3 T cell receptor beta chains share one sample of origin, sequenced in a study of cytomegalovirus exposure and HLA in healthy donors. Researchers ran the PCR with 60 Vbeta and 13 Jbeta primers. Clones were read by immunoSEQ multiplex PCR, and TCRdb kept only the in-frame ones, dropping some. The data contain approximately 120,000 clones, about 81% of them seen just once; the ten biggest clones take up 7.5% to 9.5%. The sequencing sample was made of PBMCs. These receptors came from a woman aged 50 to 65 in good health and CMV-seropositive.

The chain links TRBV4-1 to TRBJ2-5; D ambiguous. This CDR3 contains 13 residues. V was cut by 3 bases and J by 4 bases, with 9 bases left in between. CDR1 is MGHRA, CDR2 YSYEKL, per germline. CDR3 nucleotides: TGCGCCAGCAGCCAGCCTAACGGAGAGACCCAGTACTTC. Protein product: CASSQPNGETQYF.

The genes are TRBV9 and TRBJ2-5; tentative D call: TRBD2 (5 bases). The CDR3 has 14 amino acids. With 4 bases removed from V and 1 base from J, the gap between germline ends came to 11 bases. Germline values: CDR1 SGDLS, CDR2 YYNGEE. CDR3 protein: CASSPEEGQETQYF. CDR3 DNA: TGTGCCAGCAGCCCGGAAGAGGGCCAAGAGACCCAGTACTTC.

The rearrangement links TRBV9 to TRBJ2-7; 8 bases line up with TRBD2. Per germline, CDR1 SGDLS and CDR2 YYNGEE. Trimming took 3 bases from V and 5 from J; bases not matched to a gene: 10. The CDR3 runs 15 residues. The CDR3 DNA reads TGTGCCAGCAGCGACACCGGGACTAGTTCCGACGAGCAGTACTTC. Translation gives CASSDTGTSSDEQYF. The entire variable domain, with the rest obtained from reference TRBV9 and TRBJ2-7, is as follows: DSGVTQTPKHLITATGQRVTLRCSPRSGDLSVYWYQQSLDQGLQFLIQYYNGEERAKGNILERFSAQQFPDLHSELNLSSLELGDSALYFCASSDTGTSSDEQYFGPGTRLTVT.